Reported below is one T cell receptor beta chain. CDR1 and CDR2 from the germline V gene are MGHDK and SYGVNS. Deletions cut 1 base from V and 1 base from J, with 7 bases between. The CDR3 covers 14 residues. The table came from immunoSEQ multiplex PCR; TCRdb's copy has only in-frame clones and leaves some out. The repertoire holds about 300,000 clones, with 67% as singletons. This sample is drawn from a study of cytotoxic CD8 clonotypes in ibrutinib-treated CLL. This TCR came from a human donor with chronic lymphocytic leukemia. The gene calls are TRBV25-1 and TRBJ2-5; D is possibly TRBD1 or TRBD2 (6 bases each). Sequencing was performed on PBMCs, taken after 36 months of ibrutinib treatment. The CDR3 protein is CASSESGAQETQYF. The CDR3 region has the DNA TGTGCCAGCAGTGAATCGGGGGCCCAAGAGACCCAGTACTTC.